This TCR beta chain was sequenced during a study of neurological immune-mediated disorders. Study overall: Of the 35 or so patients who had multiple sclerosis, around 30 had the relapsing-remitting form and 3 had the secondary progressive form. Whole-study results and caveats: When the repertoires were grouped phylogenetically, those of 18 of the 34 multiple sclerosis patients came together in a single cluster of related CDR3 sequences, which points to a possible repertoire-level signature.

5'RACE with 10-nucleotide random UMIs produced the cDNA. TCRdb re-called the 5' RACE reads with MiXCR, one entry per CDR3 protein. This repertoire shows roughly 74,000 distinct CDR3 sequences, 4% to 6% found once; its top ten account for less than 8%. A total of 2 million PBMCs stored at -80 degrees C provided the unsorted libraries. Germline CDR1 DFQATT, CDR2 SNEGSKA (reference sequence). V was cut by 5 bases and J by 4 bases, with 11 bases left in between. CDR3 length equals 13 residues. Notes on this clonotype: Its specificity is unknown. A read error may be the cause here, since a much bigger clone is one base away.

The sequenced sample was PBMCs. The chain couples TRBV20-1 to TRBJ2-2; TRBD2 might be the D (6 bases). This TCR was sampled from a man aged 18 to 30 with multiple sclerosis. The CDR3 loop is CSAAGLTTGELFF. The CDR3 coding sequence is TGCAGTGCTGCGGGACTTACCACCGGGGAGCTGTTTTTT.